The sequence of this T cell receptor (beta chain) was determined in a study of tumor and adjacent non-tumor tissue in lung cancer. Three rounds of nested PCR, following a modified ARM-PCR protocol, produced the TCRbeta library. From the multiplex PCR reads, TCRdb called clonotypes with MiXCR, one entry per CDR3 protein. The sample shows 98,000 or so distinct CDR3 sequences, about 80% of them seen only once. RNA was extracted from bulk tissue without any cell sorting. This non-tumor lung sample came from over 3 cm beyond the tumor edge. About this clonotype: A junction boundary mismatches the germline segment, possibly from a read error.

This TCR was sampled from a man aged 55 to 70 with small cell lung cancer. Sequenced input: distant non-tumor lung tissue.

DNA of the CDR3: TGTGCCAGCAGTCCCACCCCATCACTAACATATAATGAGCAGTTATTC. The encoded protein is CASSPTPSLTYNEQLF. V and J are TRBV11-2 and TRBJ2-1; D is ambiguous. CDR1 SGHAT and CDR2 FQNNGV come from the germline V gene. This CDR3 has 16 residues.